The T cell receptor beta chain described here comes from a study of T cell repertoires in aging, cancer and after chemotherapy. This clonotype came up a few times. The antigen remains unidentified. Points from the study as a whole: In each cancer cohort, median generation probability increased across chemotherapy, suggesting thymic output rebounded.

The CDR3 is 15 amino acids. Unmatched junction bases numbered 2, after V lost 5 bases and J lost 0 bases. Germline assignment: CDR1 KGHDR and CDR2 SFDVKD. A mixed TRB-A/B primer pool amplified rearranged TRB by multiplex touch-down PCR. TCRdb recomputed calls from the multiplex PCR reads with MiXCR, one row per CDR3 protein. The table records over 1,500 distinct CDR3 sequences, about 23% of them present only once. Peripheral blood genomic DNA, not sorted cells or RNA, was the template. This TCR was sampled from a human donor with a solid tumor. The sample taken for sequencing was blood. The V call is TRBV24-1, the J call TRBJ2-3, with 9 bases identical to TRBD1. DNA of the CDR3: TGTGCCACCAGTGTCGGGACAGGGAGCACAGATACGCAGTATTTT. The encoded protein is CATSVGTGSTDTQYF.